A selection of T cell receptor beta chains follows, all from one sample in a study of T-cell reconstitution after alpha-beta-depleted transplantation in children. TCRdb re-called the PCR reads with MiXCR, one entry per CDR3 protein. Of over 200,000 distinct CDR3 sequences listed, under 13% are singletons. Sample: PBMCs, taken before TCRalphabeta/CD19-depleted stem cell transplant. All receptors come from a child younger than two with acute myeloid leukemia, due to receive a stem cell transplant. Each CDR3 is given with its conserved first and last residue. A D gene is named only where the DNA matches it firmly. Size tells how often a clone was seen (once, few, many) or the class of an expanded clone, and some rows leave it out.

>14|.|TRBJ2-7|TRBV10-3|many
CAISDGGHSYEQYF
TGTGCCATCAGTGATGGGGGACACTCCTACGAGCAGTACTTC
>14|TRBD2|TRBJ2-1|TRBV12-3/TRBV12-4|many
CASGVSGTDNEQFF
TGTGCCAGCGGCGTTAGCGGGACCGACAATGAGCAGTTCTTC
>10|.|TRBJ2-5|TRBV29-1|many
CSVEQVSQYF
TGCAGCGTTGAACAGGTCTCCCAGTACTTC
>14|.|TRBJ1-6|TRBV4-1|many
CASSSGPLSSPLHF
TGCGCCAGCAGCTCCGGGCCCTTAAGTTCACCCCTCCACTTT
>15|TRBD2|TRBJ2-7|TRBV6-2/TRBV6-3|many
CASSATSGPSYEQYF
TGTGCCAGCAGCGCCACTAGCGGACCTTCCTACGAGCAGTACTTC
>13|.|TRBJ1-2|TRBV6-1|many
CPSSERALAGYTF
TGTCCCAGCAGTGAACGGGCACTCGCTGGCTACACCTTC
>15|.|TRBJ2-1|TRBV5-1|many
CASSLAAGTYNEQFF
TGCGCCAGCAGCTTGGCGGCAGGGACCTACAATGAGCAGTTCTTC
>15|TRBD1|TRBJ2-5|TRBV2|many
CASSSWRDREETQYF
TGTGCCAGCAGTTCCTGGAGGGACAGGGAAGAGACCCAGTACTTC
>17|.|TRBJ1-3|TRBV5-1|many
CASSPGLPSLSGNTIYF
TGCGCCAGCAGCCCCGGACTCCCATCTCTCTCTGGAAACACCATATATTTT
>16|.|TRBJ2-1|TRBV7-2|many
CASSPNGGGKSDEQFF
TGTGCCAGCAGCCCCAATGGAGGGGGCAAGAGTGATGAGCAGTTCTTC
>15|.|TRBJ1-5|TRBV7-2|.
CASSVLVGPNQPQHF
TGTGCCAGCAGCGTCTTAGTGGGCCCCAATCAGCCCCAGCATTTT
>14|.|TRBJ1-3|TRBV7-2|many
CASSPGASGNTIYF
TGCGCCAGCAGCCCGGGGGCCTCTGGAAACACCATATATTTT
>12|.|TRBJ1-2|TRBV10-3|many
CAISGYNYGYTF
TGTGCCATCAGTGGATATAACTATGGCTACACCTTC
>11|.|TRBJ2-1|TRBV28|many
CASSRRGEQFF
TGTGCCAGCAGTAGGCGAGGGGAGCAGTTCTTC
>16|.|TRBJ2-3|TRBV7-3|few
CASSLSSGPGEDTQYF
TGTGCCAGCAGCCTTTCATCAGGGCCCGGCGAAGATACGCAGTATTTT
>15|.|TRBJ2-3|TRBV12-3/TRBV12-4|many
CASFLSGGAADTQYF
TGTGCCAGCTTCCTTTCCGGGGGAGCGGCAGATACGCAGTATTTT
>15|TRBD1|TRBJ2-3|TRBV2|many
CASSAGTGHTDTQYF
TGTGCCAGCAGTGCCGGGACAGGGCACACAGATACGCAGTATTTT
>13|.|TRBJ1-1|TRBV20-1|many
CSARVGVNTEAFF
TGCAGTGCTAGAGTTGGGGTGAACACTGAAGCTTTCTTT
>15|TRBD1|TRBJ1-5|TRBV14|.
CASSQAGQPNQPQHF
TGTGCCAGCAGCCAAGCGGGACAGCCGAATCAGCCCCAGCATTTT
>14|TRBD1|TRBJ1-1|TRBV12-3/TRBV12-4|many
CASSMYGTGDEAFF
TGTGCCAGCAGCATGTACGGGACAGGGGACGAAGCTTTCTTT